This T cell receptor beta chain derives from a study of T cell changes during pregnancy in multiple sclerosis. Germline assignment: CDR1 MDHEN and CDR2 SYDVKM. J gave up 4 bases and V 6 bases, and 5 bases lay outside the gene matches. The CDR3 length is 14 residues. Sequenced by immunoSEQ multiplex PCR; TCRdb stores in-frame clones only, minus some. The sample yields fewer than 65,000 clones, about 93% seen once. J is TRBJ1-3 and V is TRBV28; 8 nucleotides match TRBD1. Sequencing was performed on CD4+ T cells from peripheral blood mononuclear cells, taken after pregnancy. The receptor was isolated from a female donor with multiple sclerosis, enrolled in a pregnancy study. CDR3 coding DNA: TGTGCCAGCAGCCCAGGGGGCGCCGGAAACACCATATATTTT. Protein product: CASSPGGAGNTIYF.